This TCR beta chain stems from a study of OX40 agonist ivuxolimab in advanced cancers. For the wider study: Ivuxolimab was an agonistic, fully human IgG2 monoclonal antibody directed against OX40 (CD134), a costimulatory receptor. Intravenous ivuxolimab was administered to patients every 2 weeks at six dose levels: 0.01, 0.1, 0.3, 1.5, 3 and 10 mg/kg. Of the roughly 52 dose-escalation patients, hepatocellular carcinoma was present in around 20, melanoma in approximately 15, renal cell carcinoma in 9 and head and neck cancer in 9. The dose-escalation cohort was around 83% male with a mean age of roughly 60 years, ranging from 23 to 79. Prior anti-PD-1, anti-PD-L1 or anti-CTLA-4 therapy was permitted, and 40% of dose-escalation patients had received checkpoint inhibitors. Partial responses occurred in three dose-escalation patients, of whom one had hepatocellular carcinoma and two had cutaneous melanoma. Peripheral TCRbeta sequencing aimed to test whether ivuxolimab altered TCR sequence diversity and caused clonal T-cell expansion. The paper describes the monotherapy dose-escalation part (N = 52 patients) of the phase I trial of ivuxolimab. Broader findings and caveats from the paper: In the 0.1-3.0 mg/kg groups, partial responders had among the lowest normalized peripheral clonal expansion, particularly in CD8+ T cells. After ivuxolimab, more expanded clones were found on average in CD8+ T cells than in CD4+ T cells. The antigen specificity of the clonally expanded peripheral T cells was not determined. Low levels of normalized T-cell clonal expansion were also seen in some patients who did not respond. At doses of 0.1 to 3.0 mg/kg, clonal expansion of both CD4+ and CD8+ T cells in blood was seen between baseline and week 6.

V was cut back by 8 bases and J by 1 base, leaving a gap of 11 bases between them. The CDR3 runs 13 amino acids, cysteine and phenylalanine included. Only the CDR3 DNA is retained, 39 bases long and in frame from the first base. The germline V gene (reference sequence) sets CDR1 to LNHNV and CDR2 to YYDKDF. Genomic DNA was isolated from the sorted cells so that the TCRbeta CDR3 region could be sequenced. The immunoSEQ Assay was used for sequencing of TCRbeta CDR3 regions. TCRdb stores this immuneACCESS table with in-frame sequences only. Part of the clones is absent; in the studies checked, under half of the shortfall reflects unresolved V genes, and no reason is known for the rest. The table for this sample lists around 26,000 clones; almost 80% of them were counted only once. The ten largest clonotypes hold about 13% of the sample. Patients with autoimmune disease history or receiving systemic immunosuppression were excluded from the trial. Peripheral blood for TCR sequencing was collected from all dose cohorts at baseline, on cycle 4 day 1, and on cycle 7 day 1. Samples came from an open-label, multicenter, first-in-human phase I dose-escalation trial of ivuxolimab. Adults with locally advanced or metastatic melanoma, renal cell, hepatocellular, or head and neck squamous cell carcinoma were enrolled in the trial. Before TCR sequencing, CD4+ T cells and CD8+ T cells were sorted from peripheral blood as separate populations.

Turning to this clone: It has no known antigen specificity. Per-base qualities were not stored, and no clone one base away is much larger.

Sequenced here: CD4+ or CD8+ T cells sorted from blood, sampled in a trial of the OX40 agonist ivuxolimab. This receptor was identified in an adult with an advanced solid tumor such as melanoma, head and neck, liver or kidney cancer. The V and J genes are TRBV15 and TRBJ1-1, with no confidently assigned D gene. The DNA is TGTGCCACCGGGGAAGCGAAGAACACTGAAGCTTTCTTT. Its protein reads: CATGEAKNTEAFF.